Sequencing of this T cell receptor beta chain was carried out in a study of vaccination and CD4 T cells after COVID-19. Study-level background: There were six male and four female convalescents, and two of them were Hispanic. Cellular stimulation was performed using overlapping spike peptides derived from SARS-CoV-2, HCoV-NL63, HCoV-OC43 and HCoV-229E. Study observations and caveats: Researchers report that 304 of 307 vaccine-specific clones in convalescent patients proved spike mono-reactive.

Specified treatment: roughly nine-day PBMC culture with coronavirus spike peptide pools or control peptides (ViraFEST assay). Each well received approximately 1.8 million PBMCs, cultured with roughly 9.9 IU/ml IL-2 and 9 to 10 ug/ml peptide pools. This clonotype came up a few times. The antigen is undetermined. An Oncomine TCR Beta short-read assay was used to sequence the DNA from cultured CD4+ T cells. MiXCR, applied by TCRdb to the PCR reads, yields one record per CDR3 protein. The data contain roughly 3,600 distinct CDR3 sequences, under 20% of them singletons. Sample: CD4+ T cells from blood, cultured in vitro. This TCR came from a human donor who had recovered from COVID-19.

The CDR3 loop reads CASSPAGQPQHF. As DNA, the CDR3 is TGTGCCAGCTCACCAGCGGGTCAGCCCCAGCATTTT. This chain joins TRBV18 and TRBJ1-5, with D uncertain. The CDR3 extends over 12 amino acids. CDR1 is KGHSH and CDR2 is LQKENI in the germline V gene. The ends were cut back, 2 bases at V and 6 bases at J, with 5 bases in the middle.